The clone carrying this T cell receptor (beta chain) was detected a few times. The data stem from a study of blood T cell repertoires in COVID-19. In the original analysis: The authors estimated nucleated cell counts from reference gene primer amplification. Profiling relied on immunoSEQ multiplex PCR, and the TCRdb table lists in-frame clones only, not all of them. Clone size and the V and J calls come from that table; the DNA yielded D and trimming. The sample has about 180,000 clones; approximately 78% are singletons. This study enrolled people aged roughly 18 to 89 from about two dozen US geographic areas. Participant reports of clinical history set cohort assignment. The CDR3 extends over 13 amino acids. The germline V gene encodes CDR1 SNHLY and CDR2 FYNNEI. The V end lost 7 bases, the J end lost 0 bases, and 8 bases lay between the germline ends.

The receptor's source is a woman aged 50 to 65 who had recovered from COVID-19. The chain uses TRBV2 and TRBJ2-3; no reliable D call. Sequencing was done on a sample of PBMCs or T cells enriched from blood (not recorded which). CDR3 bases: TGTGCCAGCAACTTTGCTAGCACAGATACGCAGTATTTT. Protein: CASNFASTDTQYF.